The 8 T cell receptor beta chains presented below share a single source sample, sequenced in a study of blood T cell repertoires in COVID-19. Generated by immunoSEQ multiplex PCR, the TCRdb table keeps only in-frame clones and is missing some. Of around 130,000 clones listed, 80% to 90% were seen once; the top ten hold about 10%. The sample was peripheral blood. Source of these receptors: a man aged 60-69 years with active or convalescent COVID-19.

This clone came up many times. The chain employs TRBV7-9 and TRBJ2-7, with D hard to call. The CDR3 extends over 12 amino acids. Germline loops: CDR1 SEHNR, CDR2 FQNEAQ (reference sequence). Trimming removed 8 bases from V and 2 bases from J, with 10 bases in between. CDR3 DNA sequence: TGTGCCAGCGGTTCGACACCCTACGAGCAGTACTTC. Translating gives CASGSTPYEQYF. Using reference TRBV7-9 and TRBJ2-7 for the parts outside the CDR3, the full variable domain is DTGVSQNPRHKITKRGQNVTFRCDPISEHNRLYWYRQTLGQGPEFLTYFQNEAQLEKSRLLSDRFSAERPKGSFSTLEIQRTEQGDSAMYLCASGSTPYEQYFGPGTRLTVT.

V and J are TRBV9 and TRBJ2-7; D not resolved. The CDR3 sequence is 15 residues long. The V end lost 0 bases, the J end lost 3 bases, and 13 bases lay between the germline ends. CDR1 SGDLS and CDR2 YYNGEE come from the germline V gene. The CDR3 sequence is CASSVAHGTYYEQYF. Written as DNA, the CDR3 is TGTGCCAGCAGCGTAGCTCACGGTACTTACTACGAGCAGTACTTC.

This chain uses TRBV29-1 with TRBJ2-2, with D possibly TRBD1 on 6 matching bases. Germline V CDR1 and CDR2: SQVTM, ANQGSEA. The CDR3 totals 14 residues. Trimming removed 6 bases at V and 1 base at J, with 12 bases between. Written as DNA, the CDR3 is TGCAGCGTAGAGGACAGACAGAACACCGGGGAGCTGTTTTTT. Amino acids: CSVEDRQNTGELFF.

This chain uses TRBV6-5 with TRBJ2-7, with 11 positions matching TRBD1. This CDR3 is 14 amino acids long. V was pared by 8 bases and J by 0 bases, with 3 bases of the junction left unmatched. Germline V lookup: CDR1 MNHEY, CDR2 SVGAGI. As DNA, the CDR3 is TGTGCCAGCCGGACAGGGGGCCACTCCTACGAGCAGTACTTC. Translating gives CASRTGGHSYEQYF.

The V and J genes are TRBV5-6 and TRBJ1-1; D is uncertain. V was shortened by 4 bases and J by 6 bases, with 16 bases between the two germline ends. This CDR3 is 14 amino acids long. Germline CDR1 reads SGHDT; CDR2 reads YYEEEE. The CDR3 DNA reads TGTGCCAGCAGCCTCACCGGCAGGAATGCTGAAGCTTTCTTT. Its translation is CASSLTGRNAEAFF.

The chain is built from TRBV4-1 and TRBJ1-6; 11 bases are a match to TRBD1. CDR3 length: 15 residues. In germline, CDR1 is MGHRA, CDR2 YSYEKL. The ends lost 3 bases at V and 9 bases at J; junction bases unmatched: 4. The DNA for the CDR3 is TGCGCCAGCAGCCACGCCGGGACAGGGGGTTCACCCCTCCACTTT. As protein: CASSHAGTGGSPLHF.

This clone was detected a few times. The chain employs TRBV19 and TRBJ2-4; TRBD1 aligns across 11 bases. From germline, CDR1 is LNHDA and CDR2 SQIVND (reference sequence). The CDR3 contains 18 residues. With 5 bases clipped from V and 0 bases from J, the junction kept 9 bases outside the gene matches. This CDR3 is CASSPGTGGSLAKNIQYF. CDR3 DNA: TGTGCCAGTAGTCCCGGGACAGGGGGATCACTAGCCAAAAACATTCAGTACTTC.

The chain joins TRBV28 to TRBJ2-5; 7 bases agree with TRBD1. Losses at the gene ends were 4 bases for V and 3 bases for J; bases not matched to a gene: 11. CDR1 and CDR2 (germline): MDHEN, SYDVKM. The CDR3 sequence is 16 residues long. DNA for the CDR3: TGTGCCAGCAGTTACTCGGGTCCCGGGACAGAAGAGACCCAGTACTTC. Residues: CASSYSGPGTEETQYF.